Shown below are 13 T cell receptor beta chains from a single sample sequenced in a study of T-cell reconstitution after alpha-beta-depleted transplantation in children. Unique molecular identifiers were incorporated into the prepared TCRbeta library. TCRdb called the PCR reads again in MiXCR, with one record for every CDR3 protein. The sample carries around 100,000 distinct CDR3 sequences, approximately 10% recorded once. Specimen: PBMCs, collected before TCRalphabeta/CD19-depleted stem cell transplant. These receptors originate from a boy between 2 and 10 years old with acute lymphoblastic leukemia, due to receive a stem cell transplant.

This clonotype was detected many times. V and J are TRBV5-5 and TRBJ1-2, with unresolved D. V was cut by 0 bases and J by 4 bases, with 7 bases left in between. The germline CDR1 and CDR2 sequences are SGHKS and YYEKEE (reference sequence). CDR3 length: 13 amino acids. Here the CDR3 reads CASSLGGSYGYTF. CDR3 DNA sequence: TGTGCCAGCAGCTTGGGCGGATCCTATGGCTACACCTTC.

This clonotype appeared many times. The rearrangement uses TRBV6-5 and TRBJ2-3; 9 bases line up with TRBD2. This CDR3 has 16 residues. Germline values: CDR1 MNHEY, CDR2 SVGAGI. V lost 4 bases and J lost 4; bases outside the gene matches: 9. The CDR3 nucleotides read TGTGCCAGCAGTTGGTTAGCGGGAGTGAGTGCAGATACGCAGTATTTT. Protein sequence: CASSWLAGVSADTQYF.

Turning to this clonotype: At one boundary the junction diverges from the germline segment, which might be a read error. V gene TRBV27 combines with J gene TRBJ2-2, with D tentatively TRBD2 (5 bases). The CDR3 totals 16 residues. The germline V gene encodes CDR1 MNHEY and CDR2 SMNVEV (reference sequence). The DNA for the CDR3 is TGTGACAGCAGTTTACCTGGGAGATGGGACACCGGGGAGCTGTTTTTT. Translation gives CDSSLPGRWDTGELFF.

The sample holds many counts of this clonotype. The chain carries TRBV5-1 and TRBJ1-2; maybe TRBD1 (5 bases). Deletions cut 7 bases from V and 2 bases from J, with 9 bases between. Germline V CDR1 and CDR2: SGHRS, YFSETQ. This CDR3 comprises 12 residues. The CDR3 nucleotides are TGCGCCAGCGCACGGGACAACTATGGCTACACCTTC. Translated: CASARDNYGYTF.

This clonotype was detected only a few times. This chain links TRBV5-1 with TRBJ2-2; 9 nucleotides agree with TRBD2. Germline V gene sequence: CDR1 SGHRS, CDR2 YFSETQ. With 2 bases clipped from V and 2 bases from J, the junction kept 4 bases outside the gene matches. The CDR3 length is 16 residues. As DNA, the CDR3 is TGCGCCAGCAGCTTAAAGGGACTAGCAAACACCGGGGAGCTGTTTTTT. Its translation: CASSLKGLANTGELFF.

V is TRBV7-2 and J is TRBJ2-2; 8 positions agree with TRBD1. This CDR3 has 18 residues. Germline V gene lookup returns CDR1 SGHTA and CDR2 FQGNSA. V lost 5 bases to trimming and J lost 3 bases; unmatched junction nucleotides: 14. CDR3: CASSPSPFRGRDTGELFF. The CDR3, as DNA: TGTGCCAGCAGCCCCAGCCCGTTCAGGGGGCGCGACACCGGGGAGCTGTTTTTT.

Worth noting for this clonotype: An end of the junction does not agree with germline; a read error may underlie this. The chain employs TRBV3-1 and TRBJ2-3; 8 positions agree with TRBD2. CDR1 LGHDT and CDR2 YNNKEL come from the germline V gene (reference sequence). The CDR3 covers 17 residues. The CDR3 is CASCQEREGRSTDTQYF. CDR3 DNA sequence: TGTGCCAGCTGCCAAGAACGGGAGGGCCGGAGCACAGATACGCAGTATTTT.

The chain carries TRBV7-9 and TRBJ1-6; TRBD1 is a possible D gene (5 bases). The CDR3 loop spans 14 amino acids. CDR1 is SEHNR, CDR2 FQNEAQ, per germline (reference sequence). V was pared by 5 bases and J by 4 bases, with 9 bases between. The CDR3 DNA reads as TGTGCCAGCAGCCCTGGGGGGTATAATTCACCCCTCCACTTT. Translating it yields CASSPGGYNSPLHF.

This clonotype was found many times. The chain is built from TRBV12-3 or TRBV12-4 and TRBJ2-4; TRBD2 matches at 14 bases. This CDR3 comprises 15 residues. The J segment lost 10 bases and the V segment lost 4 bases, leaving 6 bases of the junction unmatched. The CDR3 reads CASSSGLAGERIQYF. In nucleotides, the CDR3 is TGTGCCAGCAGTTCGGGACTAGCGGGAGAACGGATTCAGTACTTC.

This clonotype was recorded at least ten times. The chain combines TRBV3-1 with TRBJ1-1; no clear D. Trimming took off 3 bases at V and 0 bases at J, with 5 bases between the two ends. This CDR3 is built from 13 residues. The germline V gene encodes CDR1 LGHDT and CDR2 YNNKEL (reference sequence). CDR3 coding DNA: TGTGCCAGCAGCCATGGACTGAACACTGAAGCTTTCTTT. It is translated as CASSHGLNTEAFF.

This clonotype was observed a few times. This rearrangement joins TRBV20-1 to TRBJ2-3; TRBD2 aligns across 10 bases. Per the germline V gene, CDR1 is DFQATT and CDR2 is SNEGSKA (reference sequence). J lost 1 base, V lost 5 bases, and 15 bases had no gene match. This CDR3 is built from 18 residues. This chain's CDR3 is CSAPTLAGENAGTDTQYF. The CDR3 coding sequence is TGCAGTGCTCCTACCCTAGCGGGAGAAAATGCTGGCACAGATACGCAGTATTTT.

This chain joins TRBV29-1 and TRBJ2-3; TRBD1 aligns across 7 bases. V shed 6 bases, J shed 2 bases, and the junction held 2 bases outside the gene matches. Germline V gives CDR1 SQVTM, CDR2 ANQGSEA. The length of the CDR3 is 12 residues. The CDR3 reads CSVDRDTDTQYF. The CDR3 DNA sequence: TGCAGCGTAGACAGGGACACAGATACGCAGTATTTT.

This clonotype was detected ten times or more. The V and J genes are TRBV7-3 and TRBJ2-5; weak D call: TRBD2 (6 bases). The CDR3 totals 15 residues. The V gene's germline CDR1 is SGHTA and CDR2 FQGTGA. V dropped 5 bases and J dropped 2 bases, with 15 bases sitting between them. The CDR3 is CASSPDPGTQETQYF. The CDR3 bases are TGTGCCAGCAGCCCAGACCCAGGGACTCAAGAGACCCAGTACTTC.